This TCR beta chain is from a study of blood T cell repertoires in COVID-19 (TCRdb year 2020). The study in broad terms: Collaborator samples came from the United States, Italy and Spain and covered acute and convalescent phases of COVID-19. The prospective study material was composed of cDNA or gDNA derived from T cells, B-cell-depleted T cells, or PBMCs. Subjects who had been exposed to COVID-19, were actively infected with it, or had recovered from it provided the deeply sampled blood TCRbeta repertoires that made up the dataset. The repertoires were released in a freely available public database meant as a resource for research on the immune response to SARS-CoV-2. The samples were drawn from the first 160 participants of the ongoing ImmuneRACE study and from more than 1,000 subjects provided by 6 global collaborators. Nearly every sample came with metadata listing a de-identified subject ID, COVID-19 status, age in years and sex. Where available, HLA class I and class II types were obtained from metadata supplied by the sample provider rather than from assay-based typing. The study at large found these results: Clinical and demographic metadata were provided uncurated, with the amount varying by source and participant.

The CDR3 holds 15 amino acids from the cysteine to the phenylalanine. Only the CDR3 region is kept as DNA, spanning 45 bases read in frame from base 1. At the junction V is shortened by 8 bases and J by 7 bases; bases outside the gene matches: 12. The germline V gene (reference sequence) supplies CDR1 MNHNY and CDR2 SVGAGI. Notes on this clone: This receptor's antigen is unknown. Per-base qualities were not stored, and no clone one base away is much larger.

The immunoSEQ Assay, a bias-controlled multiplex PCR, was used to amplify TCRbeta CDR3 regions from genomic DNA. Turning to the authors' computational methods: Within the assay, amplification of reference gene primers was used to estimate how many nucleated cells each sample contained. Sequence reads were collapsed and filtered to measure the absolute abundance of every unique TCRbeta CDR3 rearrangement. For each sample, productive Simpson clonality was calculated as the square root of Simpson's diversity index over productive rearrangements. This immuneACCESS table, as held by TCRdb, lists in-frame sequences with V and J called but not all clones. Of the missing ones, under half trace to an unresolved V gene in checked studies; the others have no known cause. V, J and clone size derive from that table, while D and trimming were established from the DNA sequence. The sample table records approximately 89,000 clones; around four fifths of these occur just once. 10% to 15% of the sample belongs to the ten largest clones.

Collaborating institutions collected whole blood in K2EDTA tubes following their own protocols. For TCRbeta analysis, collaborator samples were shipped as frozen whole blood, as isolated PBMCs, or as DNA extracted from either sample type. The chain links TRBV6-6 with TRBJ2-2, and TRBD1 aligns with 8 junction nucleotides. The sample was peripheral blood. The origin of this receptor is a human donor in a cohort sampled during active COVID-19. The bases are TGTGCCAGCGACCCCGGTCAGGGGGCCGGCGGGGAGCTGTTTTTT. The resulting protein is CASDPGQGAGGELFF.